A single sample gave rise to the 15 T cell receptor beta chains below, sequenced in a study of T-cell memory formation after mild COVID-19. TCRdb redid the calling of the 5' RACE reads with MiXCR, one entry per CDR3 protein. Counted here are around 250,000 distinct CDR3 sequences, around 15% occurring once; the ten biggest clones make up approximately 23%. The sample was PBMCs or a T cell subset sorted from them (not recorded which). The receptors originated from a man aged 18 to 35 who had mild COVID-19 (a few samples of this study predate the infection). Cell type and time point are not known.

The chain couples TRBV4-3 to TRBJ1-1; tentative D call: TRBD1 (5 bases). Germline V gene lookup returns CDR1 LGHNA and CDR2 YSLEER. V lost 0 bases to trimming and J lost 4 bases, with 15 bases between them. The CDR3 contains 16 residues. CDR3 sequence reads: CASSQDYRLASTEAFF. CDR3 DNA sequence: TGCGCCAGCAGCCAAGATTACAGGCTTGCGAGCACTGAAGCTTTCTTT.

The chain couples TRBV6-2 or TRBV6-3 to TRBJ2-2; D gene uncertain. This CDR3 spans 13 amino acids. CDR1 MNHEY and CDR2 SVGEGT come from the germline V gene. With 2 bases removed from V and 4 bases from J, the gap between germline ends came to 5 bases. The CDR3 region is CASSYGGTGELFF. The DNA of the CDR3 is TGTGCCAGCAGTTACGGTGGCACCGGGGAGCTGTTTTTT.

A few counts support this clonotype. CDR3 nucleotide sequence: TGTGCCAGCAGCTTGTTTAGCCGGTTATCGAACACCGGGGAGCTGTTTTTT. Protein: CASSLFSRLSNTGELFF. This rearrangement joins TRBV5-6 to TRBJ2-2; D is unresolved. CDR3 length equals 17 residues. CDR1 is SGHDT, CDR2 YYEEEE, per germline. V lost 1 base, J lost 0 bases, and 13 bases lay in between.

This chain joins TRBV5-1 and TRBJ2-2; TRBD1 aligns across 7 bases. J lost 5 bases, V lost 0 bases, and 10 bases had no gene match. From germline, CDR1 is SGHRS and CDR2 YFSETQ. The CDR3 has 17 amino acids. For the CDR3, the DNA is TGCGCCAGCAGCTTGGACCCACAGGGGCGATGGACCGGGGAGCTGTTTTTT. Translating it yields CASSLDPQGRWTGELFF. Looking up the rest from reference TRBV5-1 and TRBJ2-2 gives the full variable domain: KAGVTQTPRYLIKTRGQQVTLSCSPISGHRSVSWYQQTPGQGLQFLFEYFSETQRNKGNFPGRFSGRQFSNSRSEMNVSTLELGDSALYLCASSLDPQGRWTGELFFGEGSRLTVL.

The J gene is TRBJ1-1, the V gene TRBV28; D perhaps matches TRBD1 (5 bases). Per the germline V gene, CDR1 is MDHEN and CDR2 is SYDVKM. This CDR3 is built from 13 residues. Trimming cost V 5 bases and J 4 bases, with 11 bases left between them. In nucleotides, the CDR3 is TGTGCCAGCAGTCCCCCCAGGGTCACTGAAGCTTTCTTT. Amino acids: CASSPPRVTEAFF.

The J gene is TRBJ2-7, the V gene TRBV4-3, with D possibly matching TRBD1 (6 bases). Germline V gives CDR1 LGHNA, CDR2 YSLEER. V was shortened by 0 bases and J by 1 base, with 16 bases between the two germline ends. CDR3 size: 17 residues. DNA for the CDR3: TGCGCCAGCAGCCAAGATTACAGGGAGTTATTTTCCTACGAGCAGTACTTC. Protein: CASSQDYRELFSYEQYF.

This clonotype was detected only a few times. V usage is TRBV6-5 and J usage is TRBJ2-2, with D possibly matching TRBD1 (6 bases). V lost 8 bases and J lost 0, with 7 bases in between. CDR1 is MNHEY, CDR2 SVGAGI, per germline. This CDR3 spans 13 amino acids. CDR3 bases: TGTGCCAGCTACAGGGCGAACACCGGGGAGCTGTTTTTT. Its protein is CASYRANTGELFF.

The CDR3: CASSLIVGQGVYGYTF. In DNA form, the CDR3 reads TGCGCCAGCAGCTTGATCGTTGGACAGGGGGTTTATGGCTACACCTTC. The chain joins TRBV5-1 to TRBJ1-2; 10 positions match TRBD1. Trimming cost V 1 base and J 5 bases; bases outside gene matches: 8. Germline CDR1 reads SGHRS; CDR2 reads YFSETQ. The length of the CDR3 is 16 residues.

Comments on this clonotype: At one boundary the junction diverges from the germline segment, which might be a read error. The chain joins TRBV7-2 to TRBJ2-1; 12 bases match TRBD2. The CDR3 spans 15 residues. Germline V lookup: CDR1 SGHTA, CDR2 FQGNSA. CDR3 amino acids: CASSPRTSGAELVGW. The DNA of the CDR3 is TGTGCCAGCAGTCCCAGGACTAGCGGGGCAGAATTAGTTGGATGG.

The chain combines TRBV5-1 with TRBJ1-2; 7 positions match TRBD1. The CDR3 consists of 13 residues. V was clipped by 8 bases and J by 3 bases; unmatched bases: 7. Germline V gene lookup returns CDR1 SGHRS and CDR2 YFSETQ. In DNA, the CDR3 is TGCGCCAGAACCCGGGACAGACACTATGGCTACACCTTC. Translating it yields CARTRDRHYGYTF.

This clonotype was detected only a few times. This sequence joins TRBV29-1 and TRBJ1-5, with D unresolved. The CDR3 runs 13 residues. In germline, CDR1 is SQVTM, CDR2 ANQGSEA. V was pared by 2 bases and J by 5 bases, with 10 bases between. The DNA of the CDR3 is TGCAGCGTTGAAACATCAGCCGATCAGCCCCAGCATTTT. It specifies CSVETSADQPQHF.

The chain has TRBV5-1 and TRBJ2-1; D unresolved. Deletions cut 5 bases from V and 5 bases from J, with 8 bases between. The CDR3 spans 12 residues. Germline lookup yields CDR1 SGHRS and CDR2 YFSETQ. The CDR3 DNA reads TGCGCCAGCAGGGAAATCGACAATGAGCAGTTCTTC. Residues: CASREIDNEQFF. Filled out from reference TRBV5-1 and TRBJ2-1, the complete variable domain reads KAGVTQTPRYLIKTRGQQVTLSCSPISGHRSVSWYQQTPGQGLQFLFEYFSETQRNKGNFPGRFSGRQFSNSRSEMNVSTLELGDSALYLCASREIDNEQFFGPGTRLTVL.

This clonotype was found a few times. The rearrangement uses TRBV7-3 and TRBJ2-2; 7 bases fit TRBD2. The V segment lost 5 bases and the J segment 4 bases; nucleotides outside the gene matches: 4. This CDR3 spans 14 amino acids. Per the germline V gene, CDR1 is SGHTA and CDR2 is FQGTGA. In DNA form, the CDR3 reads TGTGCCAGCAGCCTGACTAGCCGCACCGGGGAGCTGTTTTTT. Translating gives CASSLTSRTGELFF.

This clonotype was seen a handful of times. J is TRBJ2-1 and V is TRBV7-2; 7 positions match TRBD1. The V gene end was trimmed by 5 bases and the J gene end by 2 bases; junction bases not matched to a gene: 12. Germline CDR1 SGHTA, CDR2 FQGNSA. The CDR3 has 17 amino acids. The CDR3 protein is CASSPPHRDSPYNEQFF. The DNA of the CDR3 is TGTGCCAGCAGCCCTCCCCATCGGGACAGCCCCTACAATGAGCAGTTCTTC.

Points on this clonotype: At one boundary the junction diverges from the germline segment, which might be a read error. V usage is TRBV7-9 and J usage is TRBJ1-2; D not certain. Germline V gene data show CDR1 as SEHNR and CDR2 as FQNEAQ (reference sequence). The CDR3 is made up of 17 amino acids. CDR3 loop: CASSLAPLGPGGGGYTF. The CDR3, as DNA: TGTGCAAGCAGCTTAGCCCCGCTCGGACCCGGAGGTGGTGGCTACACCTTC.